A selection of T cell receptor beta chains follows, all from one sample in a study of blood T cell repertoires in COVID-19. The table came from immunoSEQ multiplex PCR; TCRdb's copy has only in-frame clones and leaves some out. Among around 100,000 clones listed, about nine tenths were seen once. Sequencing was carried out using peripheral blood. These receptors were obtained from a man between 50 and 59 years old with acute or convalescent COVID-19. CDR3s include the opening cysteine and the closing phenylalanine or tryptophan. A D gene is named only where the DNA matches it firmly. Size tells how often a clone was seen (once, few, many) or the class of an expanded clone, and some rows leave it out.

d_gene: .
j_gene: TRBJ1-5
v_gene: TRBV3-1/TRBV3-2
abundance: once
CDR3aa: CASSQQGGSNQPQHF
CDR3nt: TGTGCCAGCAGCCAACAGGGAGGGAGCAATCAGCCCCAGCATTTT

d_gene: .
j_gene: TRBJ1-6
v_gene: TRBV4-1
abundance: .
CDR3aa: CASSQPRESYNSPLHF
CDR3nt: TGCGCCAGCAGCCAGCCCAGGGAATCCTATAATTCACCCCTCCACTTT

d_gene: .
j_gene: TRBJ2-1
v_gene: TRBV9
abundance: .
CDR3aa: CASSVVERRAYNEQFF
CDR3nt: TGTGCCAGCAGCGTAGTCGAGCGGAGGGCCTACAATGAGCAGTTCTTC

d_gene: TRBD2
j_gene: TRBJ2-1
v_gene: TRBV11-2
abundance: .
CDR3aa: CASSLRGGQGGNEQFF
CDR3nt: TGTGCCAGCAGCCTCCGGGGGGGCCAAGGGGGCAATGAGCAGTTCTTC

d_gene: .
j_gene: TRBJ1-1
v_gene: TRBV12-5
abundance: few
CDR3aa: CASGLSPGLEAFF
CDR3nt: TGTGCTAGTGGTCTCTCGCCGGGACTTGAAGCTTTCTTT

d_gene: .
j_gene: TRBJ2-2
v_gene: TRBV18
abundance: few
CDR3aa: CASSPPRVGTGELFF
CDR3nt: TGTGCCAGCTCACCACCGAGGGTTGGGACCGGGGAGCTGTTTTTT

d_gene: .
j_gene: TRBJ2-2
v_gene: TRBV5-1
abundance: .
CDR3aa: CASRTSPGHSTGELFF
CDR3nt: TGCGCCAGCCGAACCTCCCCGGGACATAGCACCGGGGAGCTGTTTTTT

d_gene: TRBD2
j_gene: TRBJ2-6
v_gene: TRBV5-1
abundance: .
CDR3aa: CASSLVAGGAGANVLTF
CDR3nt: TGCGCCAGCAGCTTGGTCGCGGGAGGTGCTGGGGCCAACGTCCTGACTTTC

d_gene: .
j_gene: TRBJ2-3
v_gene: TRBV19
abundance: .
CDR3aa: CASTLTGTSTDTQYF
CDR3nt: TGTGCCAGTACATTAACAGGAACCAGCACAGATACGCAGTATTTT

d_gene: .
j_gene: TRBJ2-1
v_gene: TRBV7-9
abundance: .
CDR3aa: CASSYSGADEQFF
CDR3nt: TGTGCCAGCAGCTACTCAGGGGCAGATGAGCAGTTCTTC

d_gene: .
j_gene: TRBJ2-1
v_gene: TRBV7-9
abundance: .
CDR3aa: CASSLVQGTYNEQFF
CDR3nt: TGTGCCAGCAGCTTAGTGCAGGGAACTTACAATGAGCAGTTCTTC

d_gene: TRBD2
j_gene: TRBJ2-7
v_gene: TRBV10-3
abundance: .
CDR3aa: CAVRTSPAYEQYF
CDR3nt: TGTGCCGTTAGGACTAGTCCAGCTTACGAGCAGTACTTC

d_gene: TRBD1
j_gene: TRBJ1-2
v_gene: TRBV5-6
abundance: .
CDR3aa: CASSDLQGAEGYTF
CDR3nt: TGTGCCAGCAGCGATCTTCAGGGGGCAGAAGGCTACACCTTC

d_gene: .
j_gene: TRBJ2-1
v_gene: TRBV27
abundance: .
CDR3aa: CASRGLAVNNEQFF
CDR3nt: TGTGCCAGCAGAGGTTTAGCGGTTAACAATGAGCAGTTCTTC

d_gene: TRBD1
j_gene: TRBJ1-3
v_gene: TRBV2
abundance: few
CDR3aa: CASSVGAGGSNTIYF
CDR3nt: TGTGCCAGCAGTGTGGGGGCAGGGGGCAGCAACACCATATATTTT

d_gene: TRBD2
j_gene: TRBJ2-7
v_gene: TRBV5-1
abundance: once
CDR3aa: CASSLGASGSLDEQYF
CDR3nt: TGCGCCAGCAGCTTGGGGGCTAGCGGGAGCTTGGACGAGCAGTACTTC

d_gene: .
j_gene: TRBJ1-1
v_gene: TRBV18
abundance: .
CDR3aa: CASSPRRNLEAFF
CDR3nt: TGTGCCAGCTCACCGAGGAGGAACCTGGAAGCTTTCTTT

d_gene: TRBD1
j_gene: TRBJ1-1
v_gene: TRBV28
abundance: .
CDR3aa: CASSPRQGAWGTEAFF
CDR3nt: TGTGCCAGCAGTCCACGACAGGGGGCATGGGGCACTGAAGCTTTCTTT

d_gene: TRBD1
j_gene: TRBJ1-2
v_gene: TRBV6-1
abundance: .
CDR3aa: CASSESRDSYGYTF
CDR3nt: TGTGCCAGCAGTGAATCCAGGGACAGCTATGGCTACACCTTC

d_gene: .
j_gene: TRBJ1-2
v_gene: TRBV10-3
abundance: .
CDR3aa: CAISAGTSYGYTF
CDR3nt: TGTGCCATCAGTGCCGGGACATCTTATGGCTACACCTTC

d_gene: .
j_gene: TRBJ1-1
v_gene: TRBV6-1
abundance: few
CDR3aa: CASSELEGVNTEAFF
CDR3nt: TGTGCCAGCAGTGAACTTGAGGGGGTGAACACTGAAGCTTTCTTT

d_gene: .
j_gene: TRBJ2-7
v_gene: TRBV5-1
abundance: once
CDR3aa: CASSLGHGGPPYEQYF
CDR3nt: TGCGCCAGCAGCTTGGGACACGGGGGTCCCCCCTACGAGCAGTACTTC

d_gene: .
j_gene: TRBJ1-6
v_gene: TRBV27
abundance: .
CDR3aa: CAGVLGQASSYNSPLHF
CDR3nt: TGTGCCGGCGTACTAGGGCAGGCGAGCTCCTATAATTCACCCCTCCACTTT

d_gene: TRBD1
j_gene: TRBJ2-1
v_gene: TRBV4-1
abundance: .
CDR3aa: CASSQLTGLLYNEQFF
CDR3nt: TGCGCCAGCAGCCAATTGACAGGGCTGCTGTACAATGAGCAGTTCTTC

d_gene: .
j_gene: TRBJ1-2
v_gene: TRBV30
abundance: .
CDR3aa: CAWTPSGAGAYGYTF
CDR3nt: TGTGCCTGGACCCCAAGTGGGGCGGGGGCCTATGGCTACACCTTC

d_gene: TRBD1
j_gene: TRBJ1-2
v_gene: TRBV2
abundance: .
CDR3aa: CASRDDRDRGYTF
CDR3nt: TGTGCCAGCAGAGACGACAGGGACCGGGGCTACACCTTC

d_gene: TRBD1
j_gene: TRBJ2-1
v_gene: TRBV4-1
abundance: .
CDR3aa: CASSQEGTGMTAESSYNEQFF
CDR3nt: TGCGCCAGCAGCCAAGAAGGGACAGGGATGACTGCCGAGAGCTCCTACAATGAGCAGTTCTTC